Listed below are T cell receptor beta chains from one sample, sequenced in a study of Ad26.COV2.S vaccination and SARS-CoV-2 variants. The assay was immunoSEQ multiplex PCR, and TCRdb's table has in-frame clones only and misses some. Among about 350,000 clones listed, 92% were seen once. The starting material was peripheral blood, obtained after recovery from COVID-19. These receptors all come from a human donor who had recovered from COVID-19. Both conserved end residues are part of each CDR3. The order of the fields is V gene, D gene, clone size, J gene, CDR3 protein, CDR3 DNA. A D gene is named only where the DNA matches it firmly. Size tells how often a clone was seen (once, few, many) or the class of an expanded clone, and some rows leave it out.

TRBV6-1	NA	NA	TRBJ2-1	CASSDRFYNEQFF	TGTGCCAGCAGTGACAGGTTCTACAATGAGCAGTTCTTC
TRBV7-9	NA	NA	TRBJ1-2	CASSSGTAAYGYTF	TGTGCCAGCAGCTCCGGGACGGCGGCCTATGGCTACACCTTC
TRBV7-9	NA	NA	TRBJ1-2	CASSLGVGFTGYTF	TGTGCCAGCAGCTTAGGTGTCGGTTTCACTGGCTACACCTTC
TRBV6-1	NA	NA	TRBJ2-4	CASSEAGQNKNIQYF	TGTGCCAGCAGTGAAGCGGGACAAAACAAAAACATTCAGTACTTC
TRBV15	NA	NA	TRBJ2-4	CATSAGRGAKNIQYF	TGTGCCACCAGCGCGGGTCGAGGGGCCAAAAACATTCAGTACTTC
TRBV11-1	NA	NA	TRBJ2-7	CASRSTQYEQYF	TGTGCCAGCAGATCAACACAGTACGAGCAGTACTTC
TRBV9	NA	NA	TRBJ2-5	CASSVLQGPGETQYF	TGTGCCAGCAGCGTACTACAGGGTCCGGGAGAGACCCAGTACTTC
TRBV7-2	TRBD1	NA	TRBJ1-1	CASSLANGTGRTTEAFF	TGTGCCAGCAGCTTAGCGAACGGGACAGGGAGAACCACTGAAGCTTTCTTT
TRBV11-2	NA	NA	TRBJ1-3	CASSLDLKGFNGNTIYF	TGTGCCAGCAGCTTAGATCTCAAGGGTTTTAATGGAAACACCATATATTTT
TRBV27	NA	NA	TRBJ2-7	CASRSGGVTTYEQYF	TGTGCCAGCAGGAGTGGCGGGGTGACTACCTACGAGCAGTACTTC
TRBV5-1	NA	NA	TRBJ1-2	CASSRTEPYGYTF	TGCGCCAGCAGCAGGACAGAGCCCTATGGCTACACCTTC
TRBV9	TRBD2	NA	TRBJ2-3	CASSRTSGGVSTDTQYF	TGTGCCAGCAGCAGGACTAGCGGGGGGGTGAGCACAGATACGCAGTATTTT
TRBV21-1	NA	NA	TRBJ1-2	CASSRVRDIPSYGYTF	TGTGCCAGCAGCAGGGTCCGGGACATCCCTAGCTATGGCTACACCTTC
TRBV6-5	TRBD1	NA	TRBJ2-7	CASSYSRTGDSYEQYF	TGTGCCAGCAGTTACTCTCGGACAGGTGATTCCTACGAGCAGTACTTC
TRBV5-1	NA	NA	TRBJ1-2	CASSLGAGESYGYTF	TGCGCCAGCAGCTTGGGGGCAGGGGAGAGCTATGGCTACACCTTC
TRBV9	NA	few	TRBJ1-5	CASSVAGGSNQPQHF	TGTGCCAGCAGCGTAGCGGGGGGGAGCAATCAGCCCCAGCATTTT
TRBV4-3	NA	NA	TRBJ2-7	CASSQVLLSYEQYF	TGCGCCAGCAGCCAAGTCCTTCTTTCCTACGAGCAGTACTTC
TRBV27	NA	NA	TRBJ1-2	CASSLRGTNYGYTF	TGTGCCAGCAGTTTAAGGGGGACTAACTATGGCTACACCTTC
TRBV9	NA	NA	TRBJ1-1	CASSVEIGVATEAFF	TGTGCCAGCAGCGTAGAGATAGGGGTGGCCACTGAAGCTTTCTTT
TRBV20-1	NA	NA	TRBJ2-1	CSATGTNEQFF	TGCAGTGCGACCGGGACCAATGAGCAGTTCTTC
TRBV18	NA	NA	TRBJ2-7	CASSPRQPPYEQYF	TGTGCCAGCTCACCAAGGCAGCCTCCCTACGAGCAGTACTTC
TRBV5-5	NA	NA	TRBJ1-1	CASSQGQSMNTEAFF	TGTGCCAGCAGCCAAGGACAGAGCATGAACACTGAAGCTTTCTTT
TRBV4-3	NA	NA	TRBJ2-3	CASSQQLLGGAVVDTQYF	TGCGCCAGCAGCCAGCAACTCCTGGGGGGCGCAGTCGTAGATACGCAGTATTTT
TRBV5-1	TRBD1	NA	TRBJ1-6	CASSSLGQDNSPLHF	TGCGCCAGCAGCTCACTGGGACAGGATAATTCACCCCTCCACTTT
TRBV7-9	NA	NA	TRBJ2-7	CASSLNLGSYEQYF	TGTGCCAGCAGCTTAAATTTGGGCTCCTACGAGCAGTACTTC
TRBV27	NA	few	TRBJ1-2	CASRQDSPREGYTF	TGTGCCAGCAGACAGGACAGCCCAAGAGAGGGCTACACCTTC
TRBV12-3/TRBV12-4	NA	NA	TRBJ1-1	CASSLETRGAAFF	TGTGCCAGCAGTTTAGAGACCAGGGGCGCAGCTTTCTTT
TRBV13	TRBD1	NA	TRBJ1-6	CASSMGQGSGSPLHF	TGTGCCAGCAGCATGGGACAGGGTAGTGGTTCACCCCTCCACTTT
TRBV19	NA	NA	TRBJ1-1	CASSPPRQRPEAFF	TGTGCCAGTAGTCCCCCGAGACAGCGCCCGGAAGCTTTCTTT
TRBV6-6	NA	NA	TRBJ2-1	CASSYQGSSYNEQFF	TGTGCCAGCAGTTACCAGGGCAGCTCCTACAATGAGCAGTTCTTC
TRBV3-1/TRBV3-2	TRBD2	NA	TRBJ2-3	CASSRSGGGTDTQYF	TGTGCCAGCAGCCGGAGCGGGGGTGGCACAGATACGCAGTATTTT
TRBV6-5	NA	NA	TRBJ2-4	CASSYGSGINIQYF	TGTGCCAGCAGTTATGGGTCAGGAATAAACATTCAGTACTTC
TRBV4-3	NA	few	TRBJ2-7	CASSQAGAGRGEQYF	TGCGCCAGCAGCCAAGCAGGGGCAGGGCGGGGGGAGCAGTACTTC
TRBV27	TRBD1	NA	TRBJ1-1	CASSSPRGGRNTEAFF	TGTGCCAGCAGTTCCCCCAGGGGGGGGAGGAACACTGAAGCTTTCTTT
TRBV6-6	NA	NA	TRBJ1-2	CASRAANYGYTF	TGTGCCAGCCGGGCAGCTAACTATGGCTACACCTTC
TRBV25-1	NA	NA	TRBJ2-3	CASSEARDRLLSF	TGTGCCAGCAGTGAAGCTAGGGACCGGCTCCTAAGTTTT
TRBV18	NA	NA	TRBJ2-1	CASSQLAKGAYNEQFF	TGTGCCAGCTCACAACTCGCAAAGGGGGCCTACAATGAGCAGTTCTTC
TRBV6-5	TRBD1	NA	TRBJ1-1	CASSYGTDGNTEAFF	TGTGCCAGCAGTTACGGGACAGACGGGAACACTGAAGCTTTCTTT
TRBV20-1	NA	NA	TRBJ1-4	CSAMQEKLFF	TGCAGTGCTATGCAGGAAAAACTGTTTTTT
TRBV6-6	TRBD1	NA	TRBJ2-5	CASSAIVTGRRETQYF	TGTGCCAGCAGTGCCATCGTGACAGGGCGGCGTGAGACCCAGTACTTC
TRBV7-3	NA	NA	TRBJ2-1	CASSSPGNSYNEQFF	TGTGCCAGCAGCTCCCCGGGGAATTCCTACAATGAGCAGTTCTTC
TRBV10-1	NA	NA	TRBJ1-1	CASSESVTWNTEAFF	TGCGCCAGCAGTGAGTCGGTGACATGGAACACTGAAGCTTTCTTT
TRBV15	NA	NA	TRBJ2-2	CATSTRTKNTGELFF	TGTGCCACCAGCACTAGGACAAAGAACACCGGGGAGCTGTTTTTT
TRBV7-2	TRBD2	NA	TRBJ2-3	CASSPRTSGFTDTQYF	TGTGCCAGCAGCCCCCGGACTAGCGGATTCACAGATACGCAGTATTTT
TRBV27	NA	NA	TRBJ1-6	CASSSRKNSPLHF	TGTGCCAGCAGTTCCAGGAAGAATTCACCCCTCCACTTT
TRBV5-4	NA	once	TRBJ2-3	CASSGGLAGGDTQYF	TGTGCCAGCAGCGGGGGGTTGGCGGGCGGGGATACGCAGTATTTT
TRBV5-6	NA	NA	TRBJ1-1	CASSFETRRNTEAFF	TGTGCCAGCAGCTTTGAAACAAGAAGGAACACTGAAGCTTTCTTT
TRBV7-9	NA	NA	TRBJ1-5	CASSSEGGNQPQHF	TGTGCCAGCAGCTCCGAGGGGGGCAATCAGCCCCAGCATTTT
TRBV10-2	NA	NA	TRBJ2-5	CASRTADGQETQYF	TGCGCCAGCAGGACGGCCGATGGACAAGAGACCCAGTACTTC
TRBV5-1	NA	NA	TRBJ2-1	CASSKRGGNNEQFF	TGCGCCAGCAGTAAAAGGGGGGGCAACAATGAGCAGTTCTTC
TRBV29-1	NA	few	TRBJ1-1	CSVVQTSTEAFF	TGCAGCGTAGTACAGACATCCACTGAAGCTTTCTTT
TRBV9	NA	NA	TRBJ1-2	CASSPGTNYGYTF	TGTGCCAGCAGCCCAGGGACAAACTATGGCTACACCTTC
TRBV4-2	TRBD2	NA	TRBJ2-1	CASSPPGLAREQFF	TGTGCCAGCAGCCCCCCTGGACTAGCCCGTGAGCAGTTCTTC
TRBV18	NA	once	TRBJ2-4	CASSPPGRLVAKNIQYF	TGTGCCAGCTCACCACCGGGTAGGCTCGTAGCCAAAAACATTCAGTACTTC
TRBV27	NA	few	TRBJ1-6	CASSFRSNNSPLHF	TGTGCCAGCAGTTTTCGGTCGAATAATTCACCCCTCCACTTT